These T cell receptor beta chains were read from a single sample in a study of T cell responses to AZD1222 COVID-19 vaccine. The data were produced by immunoSEQ multiplex PCR, yet TCRdb's version contains in-frame clones alone and is incomplete. The table has 100,000 to 150,000 clones, roughly 90% seen once. Sequenced here: peripheral blood, sampled 28 days after the second AZD1222 dose. These receptors were obtained from an adult who received the AZD1222 COVID-19 vaccine. Both conserved end residues are part of each CDR3. D genes are given only for firm matches. Clone size appears in some rows only: once, few, many, or a class for an expanded clone.

j_call | d_call | clone_size | v_call | cdr3_length | cdr3_nt | cdr3_aa
TRBJ2-6 | TRBD1 | once | TRBV3-1/TRBV3-2 | 17 | TGTGCCAGCAGATTGGGACAGGGGATCTCTGGGGCCAACGTCCTGACTTTC | CASRLGQGISGANVLTF
TRBJ1-1 | NA | NA | TRBV5-1 | 16 | TGCGCCAGCAGCTTGGACACCCCCGGCATGAACACTGAAGCTTTCTTT | CASSLDTPGMNTEAFF
TRBJ2-1 | NA | NA | TRBV7-9 | 17 | TGTGCCAGCAGCCATAATCCTTACGGGGGATCCACCTCAGGGCAGTTCTTC | CASSHNPYGGSTSGQFF
TRBJ1-1 | NA | NA | TRBV3-1/TRBV3-2 | 12 | TGTGCCAGCAGCCGGGAGGGCACTGAAGCTTTCTTT | CASSREGTEAFF
TRBJ1-5 | NA | few | TRBV6-4 | 13 | TGTGCCAGCAGTCCAGGGAGCAATCAGCCCCAGCATTTT | CASSPGSNQPQHF
TRBJ2-5 | TRBD1 | NA | TRBV5-1 | 18 | TGCGCCAGCAGCGCGCCCTGGAGGGACAGGGCGGTTAGGGAGACCCAGTACTTC | CASSAPWRDRAVRETQYF
TRBJ2-7 | NA | NA | TRBV5-5 | 15 | TGTGCCAGCAGCTTGGCAGGGCACGGGATCTACGAGCAGTACTTC | CASSLAGHGIYEQYF
TRBJ2-5 | NA | NA | TRBV2 | 15 | TGTGCCAGCAGTCGTGACAGGAGTTCTCAAGAGACCCAGTACTTC | CASSRDRSSQETQYF
TRBJ1-5 | NA | NA | TRBV7-2 | 13 | TGTGCCAGCACCGCCGATCGGGTACAGCCCCAGCATTTT | CASTADRVQPQHF
TRBJ2-1 | NA | once | TRBV6-6 | 13 | TGTGCCAGCAGTTACGGGGGGAGAGATGAGCAGTTCTTC | CASSYGGRDEQFF
TRBJ2-3 | NA | NA | TRBV6-5 | 16 | TGTGCCAGCAGTTCCGCTTTGGTAAAGGGAAGCGATACGCAGTATTTT | CASSSALVKGSDTQYF
TRBJ2-1 | NA | NA | TRBV4-1 | 16 | TGCGCCAGCAGCCAAGAGGCTCGCGGGCCCCTGAGGGAGCAGTTCTTC | CASSQEARGPLREQFF
TRBJ2-1 | TRBD1 | few | TRBV10-3 | 16 | TGTGCCATCACCCCGAGTTTGGGGACAGCTTACAATGAGCAGTTCTTC | CAITPSLGTAYNEQFF
TRBJ2-1 | TRBD2 | NA | TRBV29-1 | 14 | TGCAGCGTTGACCTCGGACTAGCGTCAGATGAGCAGTTCTTC | CSVDLGLASDEQFF
TRBJ1-1 | NA | NA | TRBV7-9 | 14 | TGTGCCAGCAGCTGGGGGACGGGGAACACTGAAGCTTTCTTT | CASSWGTGNTEAFF
TRBJ1-5 | NA | once | TRBV6-1 | 14 | TGTGCCAGCAGTGACGGGGGCGCGGGTCAGCCCCAGCATTTT | CASSDGGAGQPQHF
TRBJ1-2 | TRBD1 | NA | TRBV5-1 | 16 | TGCGCCAGCAGCTTGGGGGGGACAGGGATCCCCTATGGCTACACCTTC | CASSLGGTGIPYGYTF
TRBJ1-3 | NA | NA | TRBV18 | 16 | TGTGCCAGCTCACCACCCCGGGACACCACTGGAAACACCATATATTTT | CASSPPRDTTGNTIYF
TRBJ2-1 | NA | NA | TRBV12-3/TRBV12-4 | 11 | TGTGCCAGCAGTAAAAACAATGAGCAGTTCTTC | CASSKNNEQFF
TRBJ2-1 | NA | NA | TRBV3-1/TRBV3-2 | 16 | TGTGCCAGCAGCCAAGATCTGCAGGGGATATACAATGAGCAGTTCTTC | CASSQDLQGIYNEQFF